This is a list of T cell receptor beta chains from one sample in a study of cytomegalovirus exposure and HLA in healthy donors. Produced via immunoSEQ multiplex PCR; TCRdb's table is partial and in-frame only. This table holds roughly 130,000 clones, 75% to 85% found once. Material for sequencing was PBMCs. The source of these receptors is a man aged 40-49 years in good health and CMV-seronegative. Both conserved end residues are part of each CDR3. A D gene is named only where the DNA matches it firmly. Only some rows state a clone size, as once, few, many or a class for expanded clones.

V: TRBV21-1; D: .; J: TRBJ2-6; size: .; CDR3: CASSKVSYRDRESGANVLTF; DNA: TGTGCCAGCAGCAAAGTATCATATCGAGACAGGGAGAGTGGGGCCAACGTCCTGACTTTC
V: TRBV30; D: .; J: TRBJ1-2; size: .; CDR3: CAWSVQSRGGGYTF; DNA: TGTGCCTGGAGTGTACAAAGTAGGGGGGGTGGCTACACCTTC
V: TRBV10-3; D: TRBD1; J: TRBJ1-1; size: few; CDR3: CAISTAGGNTEAFF; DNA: TGTGCCATCAGCACCGCAGGGGGGAACACTGAAGCTTTCTTT
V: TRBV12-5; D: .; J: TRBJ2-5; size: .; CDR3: CASGLVEPQETQYF; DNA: TGTGCTAGTGGTCTGGTTGAGCCCCAAGAGACCCAGTACTTC
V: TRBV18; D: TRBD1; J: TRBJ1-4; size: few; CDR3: CASSPRQGANEKLFF; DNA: TGTGCCAGCTCACCGCGACAGGGGGCTAATGAAAAACTGTTTTTT
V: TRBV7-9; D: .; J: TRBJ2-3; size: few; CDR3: CASSESRRTTDTQYF; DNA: TGTGCCAGCAGCGAAAGCCGGAGGACCACAGATACGCAGTATTTT
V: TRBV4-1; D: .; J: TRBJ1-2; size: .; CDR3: CASSQDKRGRDGYTF; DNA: TGCGCCAGCAGCCAAGATAAGAGGGGGAGGGATGGCTACACCTTC
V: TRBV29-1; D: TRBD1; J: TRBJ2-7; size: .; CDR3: CSVGTGKKGEQYF; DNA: TGCAGCGTCGGGACAGGGAAGAAGGGCGAGCAGTACTTC
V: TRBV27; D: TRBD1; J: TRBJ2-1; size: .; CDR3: CASSPGPGQVLGNEQFF; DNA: TGTGCCAGCAGTCCAGGGCCGGGACAGGTCCTGGGGAATGAGCAGTTCTTC
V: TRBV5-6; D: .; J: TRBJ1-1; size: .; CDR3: CASSLTWTDTPEAFF; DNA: TGTGCCAGCAGCCTTACCTGGACAGACACACCTGAAGCTTTCTTT
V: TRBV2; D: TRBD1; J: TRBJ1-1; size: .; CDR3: CASGGQGNTEAFF; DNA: TGTGCCAGCGGGGGACAGGGGAACACTGAAGCTTTCTTT
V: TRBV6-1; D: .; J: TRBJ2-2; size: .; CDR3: CASSGVTNTGELFF; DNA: TGTGCCAGCAGTGGAGTTACGAACACCGGGGAGCTGTTTTTT
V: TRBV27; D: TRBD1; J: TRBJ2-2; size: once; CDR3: CASSSDRQGTGELFF; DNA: TGTGCCAGCAGTTCCGACCGACAGGGGACCGGGGAGCTGTTTTTT
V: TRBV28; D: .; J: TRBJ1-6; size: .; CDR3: CASSLMGAQPHNSPLHF; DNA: TGTGCCAGCAGTTTGATGGGGGCCCAACCCCATAATTCACCCCTCCACTTT
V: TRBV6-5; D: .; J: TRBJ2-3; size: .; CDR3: CASSYGRATSTDTQYF; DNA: TGTGCCAGCAGTTACGGGCGGGCAACTAGCACAGATACGCAGTATTTT
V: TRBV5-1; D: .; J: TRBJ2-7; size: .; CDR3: CASSLAPDYEQYF; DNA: TGCGCCAGCAGCTTGGCGCCAGACTACGAGCAGTACTTC
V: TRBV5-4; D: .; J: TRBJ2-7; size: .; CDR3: CASSFISSYEQYF; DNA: TGTGCCAGCAGCTTTATCTCTTCCTACGAGCAGTACTTC
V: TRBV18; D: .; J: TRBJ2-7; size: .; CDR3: CASSPQKGNYEQYF; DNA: TGTGCCAGCTCACCACAAAAGGGGAACTACGAGCAGTACTTC
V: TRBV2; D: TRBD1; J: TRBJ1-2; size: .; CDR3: CASSTDLTGTGLNGYTF; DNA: TGTGCCAGCAGTACCGACTTAACCGGGACAGGTCTTAATGGCTACACCTTC
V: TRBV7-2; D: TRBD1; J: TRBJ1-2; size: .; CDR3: CASSPGTGAYGYGYTF; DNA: TGTGCCAGCAGCCCAGGGACAGGGGCTTACGGCTATGGCTACACCTTC
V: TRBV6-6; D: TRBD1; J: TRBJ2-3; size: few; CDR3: CASSYPGQGVTDTQYF; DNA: TGTGCCAGCAGTTACCCGGGACAGGGGGTGACAGATACGCAGTATTTT
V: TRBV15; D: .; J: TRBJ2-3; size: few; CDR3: CATSRDPGNTDTQYF; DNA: TGTGCCACCAGCAGAGATCCAGGGAACACAGATACGCAGTATTTT
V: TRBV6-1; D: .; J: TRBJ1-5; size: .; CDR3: CASSVGVNQPQHF; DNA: TGTGCCAGCAGTGTAGGGGTAAATCAGCCCCAGCATTTT
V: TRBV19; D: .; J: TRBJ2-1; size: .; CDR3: CATLGGSYNEQFF; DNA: TGTGCCACCCTGGGAGGCTCCTACAATGAGCAGTTCTTC
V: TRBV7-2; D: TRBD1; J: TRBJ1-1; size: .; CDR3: CASSLYRGRATEAFF; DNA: TGTGCCAGCAGCTTATACAGGGGGCGGGCCACTGAAGCTTTCTTT
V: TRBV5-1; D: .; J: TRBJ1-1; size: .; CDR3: CASSPDSLNTEAFF; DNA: TGCGCCAGCAGCCCGGACAGCTTGAACACTGAAGCTTTCTTT
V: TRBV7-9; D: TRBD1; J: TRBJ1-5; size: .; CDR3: CASSWTGNQPQHF; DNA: TGTGCCAGCAGCTGGACAGGAAATCAGCCCCAGCATTTT
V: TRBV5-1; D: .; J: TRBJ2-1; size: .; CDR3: CASSLGGHYNEQFF; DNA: TGCGCCAGCAGCTTGGGGGGGCACTACAATGAGCAGTTCTTC
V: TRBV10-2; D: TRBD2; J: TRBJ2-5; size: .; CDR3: CASKELSGGEKTQYF; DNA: TGCGCCAGCAAGGAGCTGAGCGGGGGCGAGAAGACCCAGTACTTC
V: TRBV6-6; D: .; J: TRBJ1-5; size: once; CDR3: CASSSAPAGVNQPQHF; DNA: TGTGCCAGCAGTTCCGCCCCAGCAGGGGTAAATCAGCCCCAGCATTTT
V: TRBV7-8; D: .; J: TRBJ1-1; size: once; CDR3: CASSVLGGNTEAFF; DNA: TGTGCCAGCAGCGTACTGGGGGGGAACACTGAAGCTTTCTTT
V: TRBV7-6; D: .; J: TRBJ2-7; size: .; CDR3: CASSATRATKQYF; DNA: TGTGCCAGCAGCGCGACGCGGGCGACCAAGCAGTACTTC
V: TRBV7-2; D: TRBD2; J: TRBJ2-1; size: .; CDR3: CASSLGLAGDVDEQFF; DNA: TGTGCCAGCAGCCTGGGACTAGCGGGAGACGTAGATGAGCAGTTCTTC
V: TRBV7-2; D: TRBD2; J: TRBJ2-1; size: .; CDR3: CASSTLAGGTNEQFF; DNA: TGTGCCAGCAGCACTCTAGCGGGAGGGACCAATGAGCAGTTCTTC
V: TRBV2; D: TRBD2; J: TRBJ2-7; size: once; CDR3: CASRTSGAYEQYF; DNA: TGTGCCAGCAGGACTAGCGGGGCCTACGAGCAGTACTTC